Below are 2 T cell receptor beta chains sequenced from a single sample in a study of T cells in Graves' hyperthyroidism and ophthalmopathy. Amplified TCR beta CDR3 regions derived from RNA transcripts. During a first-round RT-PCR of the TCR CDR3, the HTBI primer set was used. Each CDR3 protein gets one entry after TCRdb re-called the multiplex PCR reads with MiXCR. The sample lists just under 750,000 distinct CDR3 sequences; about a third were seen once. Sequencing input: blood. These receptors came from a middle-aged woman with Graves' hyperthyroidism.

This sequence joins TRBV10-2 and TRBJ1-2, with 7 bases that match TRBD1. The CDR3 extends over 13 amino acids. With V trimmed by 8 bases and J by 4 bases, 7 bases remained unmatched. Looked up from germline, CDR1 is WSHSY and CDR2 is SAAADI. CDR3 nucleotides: TGCGCCAGCTTAGGGGGCAGGAGCTATGGCTACACCTTC. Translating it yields CASLGGRSYGYTF.

The DNA of the CDR3 is TGTGCCAGCAGCCAAGAACCGACAGGTTATTTGCCCCTCCACTTT. Its protein product is CASSQEPTGYLPLHF. The chain uses TRBV7-9 and TRBJ1-6; weak D call: TRBD1 (6 bases). The CDR3 is 15 residues long. V lost 5 bases and J 13 bases, leaving 21 bases between the germline ends. Germline V gene sequence: CDR1 SEHNR, CDR2 FQNEAQ (reference sequence). The full variable domain, completed using reference TRBV7-9 and TRBJ1-6, is DTGVSQNPRHKITKRGQNVTFRCDPISEHNRLYWYRQTLGQGPEFLTYFQNEAQLEKSRLLSDRFSAERPKGSFSTLEIQRTEQGDSAMYLCASSQEPTGYLPLHFGNGTRLTVT.